This T cell receptor beta chain was obtained from a study of beta chain features in type 1 diabetes. Study results and limitations: Among type 1 diabetes patients, VDJ junctions had fewer insertions and more deletions. PCR might preferentially amplify shorter templates, equally in patients and controls. Over-representation of high TCR-expressing cells was a possible consequence of cDNA sequencing.

CDR3 size: 16 residues. In germline, CDR1 is SGHDT, CDR2 YYEEEE. V shed 4 bases and J shed 3 bases, with 20 bases lying between them. TCRB transcripts that were expressed got sequenced, as all of the isolated RNA had been reverse transcribed. Samples of naive, central memory and regulatory T cells yielded a mean of approximately 3.9 million reads. Profiling relied on immunoSEQ multiplex PCR, and the TCRdb table lists in-frame clones only, not all of them. This sample has some 410,000 clones, with about an eighth found just once. This clone was counted a few times. Its specificity is not known. The sample was naive CD4+ T cells from blood. This chain connects TRBV5-6 to TRBJ2-7, with D possibly matching TRBD1 (7 bases). The receptor was isolated from a woman between 18 and 29 years old in good health. The CDR3 coding sequence is TGTGCCAGCAGCGCGGGGACAGCAGCACGGATCTACGAGCAGTACTTC. Translated: CASSAGTAARIYEQYF.